This T cell receptor (beta chain) was found in a study of CD8 T cells in Susac syndrome. An input of about 0.5 to 1 ug of RNA was subjected to reverse transcription using random hexamers. Amplification of TCR beta CDR3 by immunoSEQ multiplex PCR spanned 54 Vbeta and 13 Jbeta. MiXCR was run by TCRdb on the immunoSEQ multiplex PCR reads, yielding one entry per CDR3 protein. The data show 300,000 or so distinct CDR3 sequences, with 92% seen just once and about 0.07% held by the top ten. The CD8+ and CD4+ T cells were negatively isolated, with the TEMRA cells enriched by FACS. Sequencing used CD4+ T cells from PBMCs. This clonotype was sampled from a human donor with multiple sclerosis.

DNA of the CDR3: TGTGCCAGCAGGGAAACGACCAAACAGCCCCAGCATTTT. Its protein product is CASRETTKQPQHF. J is TRBJ1-5 and V is TRBV12-3 or TRBV12-4, with unresolved D. Trimming removed 6 bases at V and 7 bases at J, with 13 bases between. This CDR3 is 13 amino acids long.